Presented here are 4 T cell receptor beta chains from one specimen sequenced in a study of blood T cell repertoires in COVID-19. TCRdb keeps only in-frame clones here, not all; method: immunoSEQ multiplex PCR. The table includes roughly 230,000 clones, 80% to 90% detected once. Sequencing was performed on peripheral blood. The receptor set was obtained from a man in his fifties or sixties with acute or convalescent COVID-19.

The V call is TRBV24-1, the J call TRBJ2-3; no firm D call. Trimming left V 5 bases short and J 0 bases short, with 14 bases between. Germline V gives CDR1 KGHDR, CDR2 SFDVKD. The CDR3 is 16 residues long. CDR3 protein: CATSAPRGSSTDTQYF. The CDR3, as DNA: TGTGCCACCAGTGCCCCTCGCGGTTCCAGCACAGATACGCAGTATTTT.

The chain joins TRBV2 to TRBJ2-1, with D uncertain. Germline V CDR1 and CDR2: SNHLY, FYNNEI. V was clipped by 3 bases and J by 5 bases, with 14 bases between them. This CDR3 has 15 residues. The chain's CDR3 is CASSELSRRNNEQFF. Written as DNA, the CDR3 is TGTGCCAGCAGTGAGTTGTCTAGGAGAAACAATGAGCAGTTCTTC.

The gene calls are TRBV27 and TRBJ2-7; 12 bases align to TRBD2. The CDR3 consists of 16 residues. V was clipped by 4 bases and J by 6 bases; unmatched bases: 10. CDR1 and CDR2 from the germline V gene are MNHEY and SMNVEV (reference sequence). CDR3 nucleotides: TGTGCCAGCAGTTCTCCCCCGACTAGCGGGAGCCTCGAGCAGTACTTC. Translated, it gives CASSSPPTSGSLEQYF.

The V gene is TRBV5-4, the J gene TRBJ2-4; tentatively, D is TRBD1 (6 bases). Germline-derived CDR1 and CDR2 are SGHNT and YYREEE (reference sequence). V lost 5 bases and J 8 bases, leaving 17 bases between the germline ends. This CDR3 spans 14 amino acids. DNA for the CDR3: TGTGCCAGCAGACTATCAGGGGTCTGGCACATTCAGTACTTC. Protein sequence: CASRLSGVWHIQYF.